The clone carrying this T cell receptor (beta chain) was observed once. Its cognate antigen is unknown. The germline gives CDR1 MGHRA, CDR2 YSYEKL. V was clipped by 1 base and J by 4 bases, with 13 bases between them. This CDR3 is 15 amino acids long. TCRdb's table, derived via immunoSEQ multiplex PCR, lists solely in-frame clones and lacks some. Counted here are 110,000 to 150,000 clones, about nine tenths occurring once; the ten biggest clones make up under 3.5%. These data are taken from a study of T cell responses to AZD1222 COVID-19 vaccine. Overall study findings and caveats: A mostly white British donor set with more females was recruited, and clonal diversity was possibly underestimated.

This rearrangement joins TRBV4-1 to TRBJ1-2, with D possibly matching TRBD1 (5 bases). This sequence was found in an adult who received the AZD1222 COVID-19 vaccine. The material sequenced was peripheral blood, taken 28 days after the second AZD1222 dose. CDR3 loop: CASSQGITGPYGYTF. The CDR3 bases are TGCGCCAGCAGCCAAGGAATTACAGGTCCCTATGGCTACACCTTC.